This T cell receptor (beta chain) appears in the sequencing data of a study of CD8 T cells in ankylosing spondylitis. Overall study results and limits: Previously reported in reactive arthritis synovial fluid and blood were some of the motif variants. Ankylosing spondylitis blood seemed to carry a telltale TCR beta motif made of under ten highly homologous variants. Reportedly, disease-linked clones are significantly enriched in ankylosing spondylitis patients' matched synovial fluid.

The V segment lost 5 bases and the J segment 5 bases; nucleotides outside the gene matches: 9. This CDR3 region has 15 residues. From germline, CDR1 is SGHTA and CDR2 FQGTGA. Comment on this clonotype: The antigen remains undetermined.

5'-RACE, quantitative and with molecular barcodes, yielded the TCR beta libraries. TCRdb recomputed calls from the 5' RACE reads with MiXCR, one row per CDR3 protein. The data show approximately 140,000 distinct CDR3 sequences, around 45% seen once. The chain joins TRBV7-3 to TRBJ2-3; 8 bases match TRBD2. The clonotype was recovered from a male donor with ankylosing spondylitis. Specimen: synovial fluid, either unsorted or a sorted T cell fraction (not recorded which). CDR3 loop: CASSPRGGRGDTQYF. The CDR3 bases are TGTGCCAGCAGCCCCCGGGGGGGCCGTGGAGATACGCAGTATTTT.